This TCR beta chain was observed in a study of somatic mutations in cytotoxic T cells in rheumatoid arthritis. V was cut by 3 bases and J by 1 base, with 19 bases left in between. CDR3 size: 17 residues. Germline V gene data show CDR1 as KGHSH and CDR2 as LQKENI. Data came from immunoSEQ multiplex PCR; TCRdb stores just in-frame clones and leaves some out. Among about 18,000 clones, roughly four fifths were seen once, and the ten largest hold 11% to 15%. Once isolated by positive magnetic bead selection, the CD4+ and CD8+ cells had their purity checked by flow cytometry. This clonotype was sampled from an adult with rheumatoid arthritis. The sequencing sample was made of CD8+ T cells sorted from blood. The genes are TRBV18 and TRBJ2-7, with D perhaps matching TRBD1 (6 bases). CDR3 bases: TGTGCCAGCTCACCGGACAGTTCCCTCCGTAAGTCCTACGAGCAGTACTTC. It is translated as CASSPDSSLRKSYEQYF.